This T cell receptor beta chain was identified during a study of T cells in localized non-small cell lung cancer. The germline V gene has CDR1 SGHNT and CDR2 YYREEE (reference sequence). The CDR3 runs 12 residues. Germline trimming cut 3 bases from V and 14 bases from J; bases unmatched to any gene: 6. Turning to this clone: What it binds is not known.

The method was immunoSEQ multiplex PCR; TCRdb's version includes in-frame clones alone and lacks a portion of them. Of 45,000 to 55,000 clones detected, about nine tenths appear once; the ten largest clones hold 15% to 20%. Notes on the study in general: Appearances in adjacent lung were noted for a median 57 of the top 100 tumor clones. Elevated circulating T cell density in blood was associated with longer overall survival. It was uninvolved adjacent lung that showed the highest T cell clonality, exceeding tumor.

This specimen was peripheral blood, taken before any cancer treatment. The source is a male donor aged 60 or over with stage III squamous cell lung carcinoma. The chain uses TRBV5-4 and TRBJ2-1; 9 bases agree with TRBD1. CDR3 loop: CASSSLQGAKFF. CDR3 coding DNA: TGTGCCAGCAGCTCCTTACAGGGGGCGAAGTTCTTC.